This T cell receptor (beta chain) was sequenced during a study of blood T cell repertoires in COVID-19. The wider study: Spain, Italy and the United States supplied samples that represented acute and convalescent COVID-19.

Only in-frame clones appear in the TCRdb table, and some are missing; sequencing was by immunoSEQ multiplex PCR. The table lists around 50,000 clones, around 87% of them singletons. The sample taken for sequencing was peripheral blood. The source of this sequence is a woman aged 60-75 years with COVID-19, enrolled during active disease.

CDR3 loop: CASSHLTGAGQPQHF. For the CDR3, the DNA is TGCGCCAGCAGCCACCTAACAGGGGCGGGTCAGCCCCAGCATTTT. The chain employs TRBV4-1 and TRBJ1-5; 7 nucleotides align to TRBD1. The CDR3 has 15 amino acids. J gave up 6 bases and V 3 bases, and 8 bases lay outside the gene matches. The germline V gene encodes CDR1 MGHRA and CDR2 YSYEKL.